This entry concerns a single T cell receptor (beta chain). Its antigen is currently unknown. Researchers ran the PCR with 60 Vbeta and 13 Jbeta primers. TCRdb's copy holds only in-frame clones and misses some; the assay was immunoSEQ multiplex PCR. The data contain 55,000 to 85,000 clones, about 61% of them singletons. This entry belongs to a study of cytomegalovirus exposure and HLA in healthy donors. Overall study context: A prior study identified approximately 120 million unique TCR beta sequences from 200 million or so T cells. The study's early data release held approximately 91 million unique TCRs from HLA-typed donors. Among the approximately 420 donors who were genotyped, approximately 83% fell in the genetic ancestry cluster that is associated with self-reported Caucasian donors.

Study findings and constraints: In a later analysis, several top co-occurrence clusters appeared linked to parvovirus B19, influenza, CMV and Epstein-Barr virus.

The junction had 2 bases not matched to a gene; V was cut back by 2 bases and J by 6 bases. The germline V gene has CDR1 MNHEY and CDR2 SVGAGI. CDR3 size: 14 residues. This TCR was recovered from a woman aged 45-59 years in good health and CMV-seronegative. Specimen: PBMCs. This chain links TRBV6-5 with TRBJ2-7, with 12 nucleotides matching TRBD1. DNA of the CDR3: TGTGCCAGCAGTTACGGGACAGGGGGCTTCGAGCAGTACTTC. It specifies CASSYGTGGFEQYF.